A single sample is the source of the 11 T cell receptor beta chains below, sequenced in a study of T cell clonality in common variable immunodeficiency. Sequencing used immunoSEQ multiplex PCR; TCRdb keeps in-frame clones, though not all of them. The repertoire has 45,000 to 55,000 clones, none seen only once; the ten largest take approximately 5.5%. The sample taken for sequencing was peripheral blood mononuclear cells. These receptors came from a person aged 18 to 70 in good health.

This clone was recorded at least ten times. The sequence runs out 3 residues before the end of the CDR3; the remainder is reconstructed from the germline J gene. This chain uses TRBV5-1 with TRBJ2-1; D possibly corresponds to TRBD2 (5 bases). V lost 4 bases, J lost 6 bases, and 14 bases lay in between. This CDR3 contains 14 residues. The germline V gene has CDR1 SGHRS and CDR2 YFSETQ. The CDR3 sequence: CASSKTRGINEQFF. Incomplete CDR3 DNA: TGCGCCAGCAGCAAAACCCGGGGAATCAATGAG.

This clone was recorded many times. Coverage ceases 3 residues before the CDR3 finishes, and the germline J gene fills in the end. This chain uses TRBV7-9 with TRBJ2-1, with 8 bases matching TRBD2. Germline lookup yields CDR1 SEHNR and CDR2 FQNEAQ (reference sequence). The trim removed 5 bases at V and 0 bases at J, leaving 3 bases unmatched. The CDR3 consists of 15 residues. The chain's CDR3 is CASSRLASSYNEQFF. CDR3 DNA, as far as it was read: TGTGCCAGCAGCCGACTAGCGAGCTCCTACAATGAG.

This clone was counted many times. The observed sequence ends 3 residues before the CDR3 terminus, with the missing tail filled in from the germline J gene. J is TRBJ2-5 and V is TRBV20-1; tentatively, D is TRBD2 (6 bases). In germline, CDR1 is DFQATT, CDR2 SNEGSKA (reference sequence). V lost 6 bases and J lost 7, with 12 bases in between. This CDR3 comprises 11 residues. This CDR3 reads CSAGGEGTQYF. Partial CDR3 DNA: TGCAGTGCCGGGGGAGAGGGGACC.

This clone was seen ten or more times. The sequence runs out 3 residues before the end of the CDR3; the remainder is reconstructed from the germline J gene. The chain carries TRBV2 and TRBJ2-1, with D possibly TRBD2 on 6 matching bases. V lost 1 base to trimming and J lost 6 bases, with 10 bases between them. The CDR3 consists of 14 residues. Per germline, CDR1 SNHLY and CDR2 FYNNEI. CDR3 loop: CASSEGRALNEQFF. The sequenced part of the CDR3 DNA is TGTGCCAGCAGTGAAGGGAGGGCCCTCAATGAG.

Ten or more counts support this clone. The read ends 3 residues early relative to the CDR3; the germline J gene fills the gap. The J gene is TRBJ1-5, the V gene TRBV5-1; maybe TRBD1 (6 bases). The CDR3 sequence is 14 residues long. With 4 bases removed from V and 3 bases from J, the gap between germline ends came to 11 bases. Germline assignment: CDR1 SGHRS and CDR2 YFSETQ. CDR3 DNA, as far as it was read: TGCGCCAGCAGCCCGACAGGCAACAATCAGCCC. Its translation is CASSPTGNNQP. The entire CDR3 protein is CASSPTGNNQPQHF.

At least ten counts were recorded for this clone. The read stops 3 residues short of the end of the CDR3; the missing end is completed from the germline J gene. The V gene is TRBV19, the J gene TRBJ1-6; no clear D. This CDR3 contains 13 residues. V was clipped by 10 bases and J by 3 bases, with 10 bases between them. Germline-derived CDR1 and CDR2 are LNHDA and SQIVND (reference sequence). The CDR3 bases that were read are TGTGCCACTAGGAGGGTCTATAATTCACCC. Translated, it gives CATRRVYNSP. The whole CDR3 protein reads CATRRVYNSPLHF.

Ten or more counts support this clone. The read ends 3 residues before the CDR3 terminus; that terminus is restored from the germline J gene. The chain carries TRBV20-1 and TRBJ1-3; a weak D match, TRBD1 (6 bases). V lost 5 bases to trimming and J lost 1 base, with 12 bases between them. Germline CDR1 is DFQATT and CDR2 is SNEGSKA (reference sequence). CDR3 length equals 14 residues. CDR3 protein: CSAPDRMSGNTIYF. The sequenced part of the CDR3 DNA is TGCAGTGCTCCTGACAGGATGTCTGGAAACACC.

In this sample, this clone turned up a few times. The CDR3 end falls 3 residues outside the read, so it is completed with the germline J gene. The chain uses TRBV2 and TRBJ1-2, with 10 bases fitting TRBD1. CDR3 length: 16 amino acids. Germline assignment: CDR1 SNHLY and CDR2 FYNNEI. V dropped 8 bases and J dropped 4; count of bases not matched to a gene: 13. The CDR3 protein is CASVRDRGFVSYGYTF. Partial CDR3 DNA: TGTGCCAGCGTACGGGACAGGGGATTTGTCAGCTATGGC.

This clone showed up many times. Read data end 3 residues before the CDR3 end; the end is taken from the germline J gene. The V and J genes are TRBV29-1 and TRBJ2-1, with a weak D call TRBD2 (7 bases). Trimming stripped 2 bases from V and 8 bases from J, with 13 bases between. Germline values: CDR1 SQVTM, CDR2 ANQGSEA. The CDR3 consists of 13 residues. CDR3 in amino acids: CSVELQGGYEQFF. CDR3 bases read: TGCAGCGTTGAATTACAGGGAGGGTATGAG.

This clone was picked up many times. Sequencing ends 3 residues short of the CDR3 end; the germline J gene provides the rest. The chain carries TRBV20-1 and TRBJ2-5; no definite D call. Looked up from germline, CDR1 is DFQATT and CDR2 is SNEGSKA (reference sequence). Trimming took off 2 bases at V and 1 base at J, with 8 bases between the two ends. The CDR3 has 13 residues. This CDR3 reads CSARPTGQETQYF. The covered CDR3 bases are TGCAGTGCTAGACCGACTGGCCAAGAGACC.

This clone was picked up many times. The read terminates 3 residues ahead of where the CDR3 ends, so the germline J gene completes it. V usage is TRBV20-1 and J usage is TRBJ2-3, with 14 bases aligning to TRBD2. V was clipped by 5 bases and J by 4 bases; unmatched bases: 8. The CDR3 is made up of 16 amino acids. Germline values: CDR1 DFQATT, CDR2 SNEGSKA (reference sequence). Partial CDR3 DNA: TGCAGTGCTCCGACCCGACTAGCGGGAGGGTCAGATACG. This codes for CSAPTRLAGGSDT. The CDR3 reads in full as CSAPTRLAGGSDTQYF.